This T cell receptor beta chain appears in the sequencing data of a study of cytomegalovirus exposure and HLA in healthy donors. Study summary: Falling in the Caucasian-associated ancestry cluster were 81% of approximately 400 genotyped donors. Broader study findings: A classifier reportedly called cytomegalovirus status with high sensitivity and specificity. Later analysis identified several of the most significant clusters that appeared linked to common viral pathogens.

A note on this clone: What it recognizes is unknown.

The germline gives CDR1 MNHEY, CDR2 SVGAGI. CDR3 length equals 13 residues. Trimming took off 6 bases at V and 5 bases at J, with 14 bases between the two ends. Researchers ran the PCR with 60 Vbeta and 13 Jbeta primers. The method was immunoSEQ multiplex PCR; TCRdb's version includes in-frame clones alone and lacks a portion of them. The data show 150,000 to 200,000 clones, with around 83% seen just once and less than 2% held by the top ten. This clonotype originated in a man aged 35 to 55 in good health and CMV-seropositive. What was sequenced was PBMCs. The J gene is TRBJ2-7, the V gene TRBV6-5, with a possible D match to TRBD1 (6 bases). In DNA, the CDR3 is TGTGCCAGCAGCACTACAGGGAAGAACGAGCAGTACTTC. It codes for CASSTTGKNEQYF.